The rows below give T cell receptor beta chains drawn from one sample of a study of blood T cell repertoires in COVID-19. Here immunoSEQ multiplex PCR was the method, and the copy in TCRdb shows in-frame clones only, minus some. The table lists approximately 190,000 clones, about 88% of them singletons. Source material: PBMCs or T cells enriched from blood (not recorded which). All receptors derive from a middle-aged woman in a cohort exposed to, infected with or recovered from COVID-19 (not recorded which). The CDR3 runs from the conserved cysteine through the conserved F or W. Each record gives: J gene, D gene, clone size, V gene, CDR3 DNA, CDR3 protein. A D gene is named only where the DNA matches it firmly. Only some rows state a clone size, as once, few, many or a class for expanded clones.

TRBJ1-4 NA NA TRBV19 TGTGCCAGTAGATACCATGGGGGAGGATTTGAAAAACTGTTTTTT CASRYHGGGFEKLFF
TRBJ2-3 NA NA TRBV4-1 TGCGCCAGCAGACGGGCAGATACGCAGTATTTT CASRRADTQYF
TRBJ1-1 TRBD1 NA TRBV19 TGTGCCAGTAGTAGACAGGGGGGGATGAACACTGAAGCTTTCTTT CASSRQGGMNTEAFF
TRBJ1-3 NA NA TRBV5-1 TGCGCCAGCAGCCCCGACACTTCTGGAAACACCATATATTTT CASSPDTSGNTIYF
TRBJ2-3 TRBD2 NA TRBV6-6 TGTGCCAGCAGTTCCCTAGCGGTGCCCACAGATACGCAGTATTTT CASSSLAVPTDTQYF
TRBJ1-1 NA NA TRBV5-5 TGTGCCAGCAGCTTGGCGGGGTCGCCTGAAGCTTTCTTT CASSLAGSPEAFF
TRBJ1-3 NA NA TRBV7-8 TGTGCCAGCAGTCATGCAGGGGATTTGACTGGAAACACCATATATTTT CASSHAGDLTGNTIYF
TRBJ1-6 NA once TRBV27 TGTGCCAGCAGTTTTAGGGGTCAATCACCCCTCCACTTT CASSFRGQSPLHF
TRBJ1-2 NA NA TRBV7-8 TGTGCCAGCAGCTTAGGATCTGGCAGGGCTTTATCTAACTATGGCTACACCTTC CASSLGSGRALSNYGYTF
TRBJ1-5 TRBD1 NA TRBV2 TGTGCCAGCAGTCTCAGGGGGCCTCGCAATCAGCCCCAGCATTTT CASSLRGPRNQPQHF
TRBJ1-1 NA NA TRBV2 TGTGCCAGCAGTGAAGCGCTCAGGGAGAACACTGAAGCTTTCTTT CASSEALRENTEAFF
TRBJ1-1 NA NA TRBV7-8 TGTGCCAGCAGTCGAAGTGGGGGGGATTTCACTGAAGCTTTCTTT CASSRSGGDFTEAFF
TRBJ1-2 TRBD1 NA TRBV11-2 TGTGCCAGCAGCGGAGACAGGGGGGTCTATGGCTACACCTTC CASSGDRGVYGYTF
TRBJ1-2 NA NA TRBV10-1 TGCGCCAGCAGTCAGAATTCTAACTATGGCTACACCTTC CASSQNSNYGYTF
TRBJ2-1 TRBD2 NA TRBV4-2 TGTGCCAGCAGACTTCTCCGGGGGGACAATGAGCAGTTCTTC CASRLLRGDNEQFF
TRBJ2-3 TRBD2 NA TRBV27 TGTGCCAGCAGTTTAACCAGCGGGGGGGCAGTTAGGGATACGCAGTATTTT CASSLTSGGAVRDTQYF
TRBJ2-2 TRBD2 once TRBV7-9 TGTGCCAGCAGCTTCGGGACTAGCGGGGTAATGAACACCGGGGAGCTGTTTTTT CASSFGTSGVMNTGELFF
TRBJ1-5 TRBD1 NA TRBV13 TGTGCCAGCAGCCTCGGACAGGGGATAAACCAGCCCCAGCATTTT CASSLGQGINQPQHF
TRBJ1-2 NA NA TRBV9 TGTGCCAGCAGCCCACAGGAAGTGTGGGGCTACACCTTC CASSPQEVWGYTF
TRBJ1-2 NA NA TRBV24-1 TGTGCCACCAGTGACCCGAGGGCAGGCCCCAACTATGGCTACACCTTC CATSDPRAGPNYGYTF
TRBJ2-7 TRBD1 NA TRBV28 TGTGCCAGCAGTTTAATCGGGACAGGGGGCATGGGGCAGTACTTC CASSLIGTGGMGQYF
TRBJ2-7 NA NA TRBV5-1 TGCGCCAGCAGCTTGGCCCCAGAGGCCTACGAGCAGTACTTC CASSLAPEAYEQYF
TRBJ2-7 TRBD2 NA TRBV11-2 TGTGCCAGCAGCTTTTATACCGGGACTAGCAACTACGAGCAGTACTTC CASSFYTGTSNYEQYF
TRBJ2-3 TRBD2 NA TRBV28 TGTGCCAGCAGTCCCCAGCGGGGGGAGAGCGCAGATACGCAGTATTTT CASSPQRGESADTQYF
TRBJ2-2 NA NA TRBV18 TGTGCCAGCTCACAGTTTGAAACTAGTAGCACCGGGGAGCTGTTTTTT CASSQFETSSTGELFF
TRBJ2-7 TRBD1 NA TRBV11-2 TGTGCCAGCAGCTTAGGGGGACAGGCCACCTACGAGCAGTACTTC CASSLGGQATYEQYF
TRBJ2-1 TRBD2 NA TRBV9 TGTGCCAGCAGCGTAGGGCTAGCGGGAGGGAATGAGCAGTTCTTC CASSVGLAGGNEQFF
TRBJ2-2 NA few TRBV14 TGTGCCAGCAGCGCCGAACGGGGTCTCGGGGAGCTGTTTTTT CASSAERGLGELFF
TRBJ2-7 NA NA TRBV4-1 TGCGCCAGCAGCCCCAGGGACACCACCTACGAGCAGTACTTC CASSPRDTTYEQYF
TRBJ2-4 TRBD2 few TRBV5-6 TGTGCCAGCAGCTGGGGACTAGCGGTCTTACGTAACATTCAGTACTTC CASSWGLAVLRNIQYF
TRBJ2-7 TRBD1 NA TRBV2 TGTGCCAGCAGTGATCAGGGACAGGACTACGAGCAGTACTTC CASSDQGQDYEQYF
TRBJ2-2 NA NA TRBV28 TGTGCCAGCAGTTTCCCAGGGGAGACCGGGGAGCTGTTTTTT CASSFPGETGELFF
TRBJ2-3 TRBD1 NA TRBV5-1 TGCGCCAGCAGCGAGGAGGGGACAGGGGGACCAGATACGCAGTATTTT CASSEEGTGGPDTQYF
TRBJ1-2 NA NA TRBV5-1 TGCGCCAGCAGCTTGGGGCAGGAATCATATGGCTACACCTTC CASSLGQESYGYTF
TRBJ1-2 TRBD1 NA TRBV5-1 TGCGCCAGCAAAGAGGGGGCGGATGAAGCTAACTATGGCTACACCTTC CASKEGADEANYGYTF
TRBJ1-1 NA NA TRBV18 TGTGCCAGCTCACCCCCGGAGGGAAGGTACACTGAAGCTTTCTTT CASSPPEGRYTEAFF
TRBJ1-1 NA NA TRBV6-5 TGTGCCAGCAGTCCGTACAGGGAGGAAGCTTTCTTT CASSPYREEAFF
TRBJ2-7 NA NA TRBV11-2 TGTGCCAGCAGCATTGGCCCAGACAGCTCCTACGAGCAGTACTTC CASSIGPDSSYEQYF
TRBJ1-5 TRBD1 NA TRBV28 TGTGCCAGCAGTTTAAGGGACAGGGAGGGACAGCCCCAGCATTTT CASSLRDREGQPQHF
TRBJ2-5 NA NA TRBV21-1 TGTGCCAGCAGCAAAGGGCAGGGTGTTCGGGGGGAGACCCAGTACTTC CASSKGQGVRGETQYF